The rows below give T cell receptor beta chains drawn from one sample of a study of T cell responses to AZD1222 COVID-19 vaccine. The repertoire was sequenced with immunoSEQ multiplex PCR; TCRdb's copy has only in-frame clones and lacks some. This table holds roughly 140,000 clones, 90% to 95% found once. The sample here was peripheral blood, taken after recovery from COVID-19. Receptors originate from an adult who had recovered from COVID-19. Both conserved end residues are part of each CDR3. Each record gives: V gene, J gene, CDR3 protein.

v_call: TRBV19; j_call: TRBJ2-7; cdr3_aa: CASSINSVSYEQYF
v_call: TRBV7-9; j_call: TRBJ2-7; cdr3_aa: CASSLSGYEQYF
v_call: TRBV11-2; j_call: TRBJ2-2; cdr3_aa: CASSLDGWNTGELFF
v_call: TRBV7-9; j_call: TRBJ1-5; cdr3_aa: CASSAGGASTQPQHF
v_call: TRBV7-8; j_call: TRBJ2-3; cdr3_aa: CASSLGRHTQYF
v_call: TRBV29-1; j_call: TRBJ2-4; cdr3_aa: CSAVDTAKNIQYF
v_call: TRBV6-5; j_call: TRBJ2-7; cdr3_aa: CASKASGSHEQYF
v_call: TRBV6-1; j_call: TRBJ1-2; cdr3_aa: CASSDEGVARGYTF
v_call: TRBV6-5; j_call: TRBJ2-7; cdr3_aa: CASRDGTSGIREQYF
v_call: TRBV5-1; j_call: TRBJ2-7; cdr3_aa: CASSSGQGAGEQYF
v_call: TRBV24-1; j_call: TRBJ2-2; cdr3_aa: CATSDRRSTGELFF
v_call: TRBV30; j_call: TRBJ1-3; cdr3_aa: CAWIRDRGPGNTIYF
v_call: TRBV10-3; j_call: TRBJ2-1; cdr3_aa: CAISEPGQGGISSYNEQFF
v_call: TRBV29-1; j_call: TRBJ1-1; cdr3_aa: CSVAGVGTEAFF
v_call: TRBV5-1; j_call: TRBJ1-6; cdr3_aa: CASSLASGRHSPLHF
v_call: TRBV16; j_call: TRBJ2-7; cdr3_aa: CASSQSQEGDLEQYF
v_call: TRBV2; j_call: TRBJ1-1; cdr3_aa: CASSEGAWNTEAFF
v_call: TRBV19; j_call: TRBJ2-1; cdr3_aa: CASSPGQHNEQFF
v_call: TRBV5-1; j_call: TRBJ2-2; cdr3_aa: CASSREGHQNTGELFF
v_call: TRBV19; j_call: TRBJ2-3; cdr3_aa: CASSIPGQGSDTQYF
v_call: TRBV21-1; j_call: TRBJ1-5; cdr3_aa: CASSNGQPQHF
v_call: TRBV27; j_call: TRBJ2-7; cdr3_aa: CASSLWGGTYEQYF
v_call: TRBV29-1; j_call: TRBJ2-4; cdr3_aa: CSVPAGNIQYF
v_call: TRBV28; j_call: TRBJ2-7; cdr3_aa: CASSLYPGLVSEQYF
v_call: TRBV11-2; j_call: TRBJ1-6; cdr3_aa: CASSTIFRPVILNSPLHF
v_call: TRBV28; j_call: TRBJ1-1; cdr3_aa: CATSLLDSRRKAFF
v_call: TRBV5-1; j_call: TRBJ2-7; cdr3_aa: CASSLGTGTGNLKRADEQYF
v_call: TRBV2; j_call: TRBJ2-3; cdr3_aa: CASSEQHDTDTQYF
v_call: TRBV11-2; j_call: TRBJ2-5; cdr3_aa: CASSIQETQYF
v_call: TRBV7-9; j_call: TRBJ2-7; cdr3_aa: CASMGYEQYF
v_call: TRBV5-1; j_call: TRBJ2-5; cdr3_aa: CASSAGLAGGAETQYF
v_call: TRBV28; j_call: TRBJ2-1; cdr3_aa: CASSPGTSGVLPTEQFF
v_call: TRBV30; j_call: TRBJ2-3; cdr3_aa: CAWSAGISDTQYF
v_call: TRBV19; j_call: TRBJ1-5; cdr3_aa: CASKGRGLPSNQPQHF
v_call: TRBV9; j_call: TRBJ2-3; cdr3_aa: CASSVEGIPGALTDTQYF
v_call: TRBV6-5; j_call: TRBJ2-7; cdr3_aa: CASSLTSHEQYF
v_call: TRBV29-1; j_call: TRBJ1-1; cdr3_aa: CSVVGQAFLNTEAFF
v_call: TRBV4-1; j_call: TRBJ2-5; cdr3_aa: CASSHGLAGGWETQYF
v_call: TRBV3-1/TRBV3-2; j_call: TRBJ1-4; cdr3_aa: CASSLVPGDGDNEKLFF
v_call: TRBV28; j_call: TRBJ1-3; cdr3_aa: CASIPADSSGNTIYF
v_call: TRBV11-2; j_call: TRBJ2-1; cdr3_aa: CASSFSGVGYNEQFF
v_call: TRBV19; j_call: TRBJ1-1; cdr3_aa: CASGDRGQTEAFF
v_call: TRBV11-2; j_call: TRBJ2-2; cdr3_aa: CASSFVLGGIVETGELFF
v_call: TRBV19; j_call: TRBJ2-1; cdr3_aa: CASSIRSSGNEQFF
v_call: TRBV11-2; j_call: TRBJ2-3; cdr3_aa: CASSLASLVRTDTQYF
v_call: TRBV15; j_call: TRBJ2-1; cdr3_aa: CATSRDYGTSGYNEQFF
v_call: TRBV30; j_call: TRBJ2-5; cdr3_aa: CAWNRGETQYF
v_call: TRBV6-5; j_call: TRBJ1-1; cdr3_aa: CASSFDRGAFF
v_call: TRBV4-1; j_call: TRBJ2-1; cdr3_aa: CASTEGSEQFF